The 2 T cell receptor beta chains below come from one sample, sequenced in a study of T cells in Graves' hyperthyroidism and ophthalmopathy. From RNA transcripts, TCR beta CDR3 regions were amplified. HTBI primers were the set used in a first-round RT-PCR of the TCR CDR3. TCRdb re-analysed the multiplex PCR reads in MiXCR, keeping a single row per CDR3 protein. Of around 370,000 distinct CDR3 sequences listed, approximately 17% were seen once; the top ten hold 40%. Sequenced input: blood. The receptor set was obtained from a man in his late teens or twenties with Graves' ophthalmopathy.

This clonotype was counted a few times. The J gene is TRBJ2-5, the V gene TRBV20-1, with D perhaps assigned TRBD1 or TRBD2 (6 bases each). V gave up 0 bases and J gave up 1 base, with 15 bases separating them. Germline loops: CDR1 DFQATT, CDR2 SNEGSKA (reference sequence). The CDR3 has 16 amino acids. CDR3 loop: CSARDRGRFTQETQYF. As DNA, the CDR3 is TGCAGTGCTAGAGATCGGGGGCGGTTTACCCAAGAGACCCAGTACTTC.

CDR3 amino acids: CASSLEGWGSNEKLFF. The CDR3 DNA reads as TGTGCCAGCAGCTTAGAGGGGTGGGGATCTAATGAAAAACTGTTTTTT. The V and J genes are TRBV7-6 and TRBJ1-4; the D gene is possibly TRBD1 (5 bases). Germline CDR1 SGHVS, CDR2 FNYEAQ. The CDR3 is 16 residues long. V shed 1 base and J shed 3 bases, with 12 bases lying between them.